This TCR beta chain was recovered during a study of shared clonotypes between healthy human individuals. Sequencing used immunoSEQ multiplex PCR; TCRdb keeps in-frame clones, though not all of them. The sample comprises 780,000 or so clones, roughly two thirds of which are singletons, and around 1.7% rests with the top ten. The CDR3 spans 14 residues. Trimming left V 4 bases short and J 1 base short, with 10 bases between. Looked up from germline, CDR1 is MDHEN and CDR2 is SYDVKM. The rearrangement links TRBV28 to TRBJ1-1; perhaps TRBD1 as D (5 bases). The sequenced sample consisted of memory CD4+ T cells sorted from blood. Subset denoted: CD45RA-negative fraction. The TCR sequence derives from a woman in her twenties or thirties in good health. CDR3 loop: CASSSGTANTEAFF. The DNA for the CDR3 is TGTGCCAGCAGTTCCGGGACGGCGAACACTGAAGCTTTCTTT. The variable domain in full, with the rest retrieved from reference TRBV28 and TRBJ1-1, is DVKVTQSSRYLVKRTGEKVFLECVQDMDHENMFWYRQDPGLGLRLIYFSYDVKMKEKGDIPEGYSVSREKKERFSLILESASTNQTSMYLCASSSGTANTEAFFGQGTRLTVV.